This TCR beta chain was recovered during a study of blood T cell repertoires in COVID-19. The wider study: COVID-19 samples collected from the United States, Italy and Spain covered acute and convalescent phases.

Germline V CDR1 and CDR2: SGHTA, FQGNSA. Trimming took 11 bases from V and 8 from J, leaving 19 bases between them. The CDR3 runs to 13 residues. Method: immunoSEQ multiplex PCR; TCRdb's copy keeps in-frame clones and lacks some. The top ten hold 1.5% to 2% of the sample, which has under 350,000 clones, about 90% seen once. The source material was peripheral blood. The rearrangement uses TRBV7-2 and TRBJ2-1, with D possibly being TRBD2 (7 bases). This clonotype was obtained from a woman aged 25 to 39 with COVID-19, enrolled during active disease. This CDR3 is CAVPLGGAYEQFF. DNA of the CDR3: TGTGCCGTCCCCCTGGGGGGGGCCTATGAGCAGTTCTTC.